Presented here are 4 T cell receptor beta chains from one specimen sequenced in a study of neurological immune-mediated disorders. TCRdb reprocessed the 5' RACE reads via MiXCR and lists one record per CDR3 protein. The profile shows around 64,000 distinct CDR3 sequences, approximately 3.4% of them singletons. Sequencing was performed on PBMCs. The origin of the receptors is a woman aged 45-60 years with multiple sclerosis.

This clonotype was observed at least ten times. The chain recombines TRBV12-3 or TRBV12-4 with TRBJ2-5; D unclear. The CDR3 length is 13 residues. The V gene lost 2 bases and the J gene lost 0 bases, with 4 bases spanning the gap. The DNA of the CDR3 is TGTGCCAGCAGTTTAAAGTACCAAGAGACCCAGTACTTC. Translated: CASSLKYQETQYF.

This clonotype was recorded at least ten times. The genes are TRBV20-1 and TRBJ1-2; D unresolved. Germline V gives CDR1 DFQATT, CDR2 SNEGSKA (reference sequence). Trimming cost V 1 base and J 6 bases, with 12 bases left between them. The CDR3 sequence is 13 residues long. The CDR3 region has the DNA TGCAGTGCTAGAGCGGGCGGCAGGAATGGCTACACCTTC. This translates into CSARAGGRNGYTF.

Ten or more counts support this clonotype. This chain uses TRBV5-1 with TRBJ1-2, with a weak D call TRBD1 (6 bases). This CDR3 has 13 amino acids. Trimming stripped 4 bases from V and 3 bases from J, with 10 bases between. CDR1 and CDR2 from the germline V gene are SGHRS and YFSETQ. The CDR3 region is CASSGGADYGYTF. CDR3 bases: TGCGCCAGCAGCGGGGGGGCTGACTATGGCTACACCTTC.

Ten or more counts support this clonotype. The chain is built from TRBV29-1 and TRBJ2-3, with D possibly being TRBD1 or TRBD2 (6 bases each). V lost 6 bases and J 4 bases, leaving 20 bases between the germline ends. Germline V gives CDR1 SQVTM, CDR2 ANQGSEA. The CDR3 covers 15 residues. CDR3 amino acids: CSVGRRAQGPDTQYF. The CDR3 nucleotides are TGCAGCGTGGGGAGGAGGGCGCAGGGGCCAGATACGCAGTATTTT.